The next 27 T cell receptor beta chains were all read from a single sample in a study of lymphopenia after photon versus proton radiotherapy. Sequencing used immunoSEQ multiplex PCR; TCRdb keeps in-frame clones, though not all of them. The top ten hold over 20% of the sample, which has about 24,000 clones, roughly 80% seen once. The sequences come from peripheral blood, collected from a patient treated with proton-based radiotherapy. The receptors here all came from a woman aged 70-85 years with pancreatic cancer.

CDR3 in amino acids: CASSQGQGSYSGANVLTF. The DNA for the CDR3 is TGTGCCAGCAGCCAAGGGCAGGGAAGCTACTCTGGGGCCAACGTCCTGACTTTC. The J gene is TRBJ2-6, the V gene TRBV4-2, with a possible D match to TRBD1 (5 bases). V was cut by 1 base and J by 0 bases, with 13 bases left in between. Looked up from germline, CDR1 is LGHNA and CDR2 is YNFKEQ. The CDR3 covers 18 residues.

The chain carries TRBV29-1 and TRBJ1-1, with D unclear. This CDR3 is 14 amino acids long. Germline V gives CDR1 SQVTM, CDR2 ANQGSEA. The V end was cut by 4 bases, the J end by 1 base, with 13 bases between. The DNA for the CDR3 is TGCAGCGTTGGGGATGCGCGGGGGAACACTGAAGCTTTCTTT. It codes for CSVGDARGNTEAFF.

The V gene is TRBV4-3, the J gene TRBJ2-7, with D maybe TRBD1 (6 bases). Germline V CDR1 and CDR2: LGHNA, YSLEER. The CDR3 runs 16 residues. V lost 0 bases and J 2 bases, leaving 14 bases between the germline ends. CDR3 nucleotide sequence: TGCGCCAGCAGCCAAGAGCTGGCAGGACAGACCTACGAGCAGTACTTC. Residues: CASSQELAGQTYEQYF.

The gene calls are TRBV28 and TRBJ2-7, with 7 bases identical to TRBD2. CDR1 is MDHEN and CDR2 is SYDVKM in the germline V gene. The CDR3 contains 16 residues. V was clipped by 3 bases and J by 4 bases; unmatched bases: 12. The CDR3: CASSFSLAALQYEQYF. In DNA, the CDR3 is TGTGCCAGCAGTTTTTCGCTAGCGGCCCTCCAATACGAGCAGTACTTC. The full variable domain, in which reference TRBV28 and TRBJ2-7 provide the parts outside the CDR3, is DVKVTQSSRYLVKRTGEKVFLECVQDMDHENMFWYRQDPGLGLRLIYFSYDVKMKEKGDIPEGYSVSREKKERFSLILESASTNQTSMYLCASSFSLAALQYEQYFGPGTRLTVT.

CDR3 in DNA: TGTGCCAGCAGCCGAGGGGACACTTCCTACAATGAGCAGTTCTTC. It specifies CASSRGDTSYNEQFF. The chain recombines TRBV9 with TRBJ2-1; tentative D call: TRBD1 (6 bases). CDR1 and CDR2 from the germline V gene are SGDLS and YYNGEE. The CDR3 has 15 amino acids. V was pared by 4 bases and J by 1 base, with 12 bases between.

The chain recombines TRBV28 with TRBJ2-7; D is possibly TRBD1 (6 bases). Trimming took 6 bases from V and 11 from J, leaving 26 bases between them. The CDR3 covers 15 residues. Germline lookup yields CDR1 MDHEN and CDR2 SYDVKM. The CDR3 protein is CASRSGTGYTPWEYF. The CDR3 DNA sequence: TGTGCCAGCAGGTCAGGCACAGGGTATACTCCCTGGGAGTACTTC.

The chain employs TRBV30 and TRBJ1-1; the match to TRBD1 covers 7 bases. The CDR3 covers 16 residues. Per germline, CDR1 GTSNPN and CDR2 SVGIG (reference sequence). With 0 bases clipped from V and 4 bases from J, the junction kept 11 bases outside the gene matches. CDR3 amino acids: CAWSVFGLSGGTEAFF. The CDR3 coding sequence is TGTGCCTGGAGTGTTTTTGGGTTGTCAGGGGGCACTGAAGCTTTCTTT.

This clone was detected a few times. CDR3 bases: TGTGCCACCGTGGACACTGAAGCTTTCTTT. Its translation: CATVDTEAFF. The chain combines TRBV28 with TRBJ1-1; D is ambiguous. V was trimmed by 10 bases and J by 3 bases, leaving 6 bases between them. The germline V gene encodes CDR1 MDHEN and CDR2 SYDVKM. This CDR3 spans 10 amino acids.

The chain couples TRBV30 to TRBJ2-3; a possible D gene is TRBD1 (6 bases). This CDR3 has 13 residues. From germline, CDR1 is GTSNPN and CDR2 SVGIG (reference sequence). Between the trimmed V and J ends, which lost 0 bases and 3 bases, there was a span of 7 bases. CDR3 region: CAWSVQGTDTQYF. Written as DNA, the CDR3 is TGTGCCTGGAGTGTACAGGGAACAGATACGCAGTATTTT.

The chain recombines TRBV5-4 with TRBJ1-6, with TRBD1 matching over 7 bases. In germline, CDR1 is SGHNT, CDR2 YYREEE (reference sequence). The trim removed 5 bases at V and 10 bases at J, leaving 6 bases unmatched. This CDR3 comprises 13 residues. Here the CDR3 DNA reads TGTGCCAGCAGGGGGACAGATCTATCACCCCTCCACTTT. Its translation is CASRGTDLSPLHF. The full variable domain, rest sourced from reference TRBV5-4 and TRBJ1-6, is ETGVTQSPTHLIKTRGQQVTLRCSSQSGHNTVSWYQQALGQGPQFIFQYYREEENGRGNFPPRFSGLQFPNYSSELNVNALELDDSALYLCASRGTDLSPLHFGNGTRLTVT.

J is TRBJ1-5 and V is TRBV10-3; 7 bases align to TRBD1. There are 14 residues in the CDR3. Looked up from germline, CDR1 is ENHRY and CDR2 is SYGVKD. V was pared by 10 bases and J by 0 bases, with 6 bases of the junction left unmatched. As DNA, the CDR3 is TGTGCCACAGGGGGGGGTTATAGCAATCAGCCCCAGCATTTT. Amino acids: CATGGGYSNQPQHF.

J is TRBJ2-1 and V is TRBV19, with TRBD1 identical over 7 bases. Germline V gene data show CDR1 as LNHDA and CDR2 as SQIVND (reference sequence). V lost 6 bases and J lost 4; bases outside the gene matches: 9. The CDR3 totals 15 residues. CDR3: CASRAWTGDYNEQFF. For the CDR3, the DNA is TGTGCCAGTAGGGCCTGGACAGGCGATTACAATGAGCAGTTCTTC.

V gene TRBV7-8 combines with J gene TRBJ1-5; D is uncertain. The CDR3 has 15 residues. Trimming cost V 1 base and J 1 base, with 8 bases left between them. The V gene's germline CDR1 is SGHVS and CDR2 FQNEAQ. CDR3 bases: TGTGCCAGCAGCTTAGGGGCGGGGAGCAATCAGCCCCAGCATTTT. This translates into CASSLGAGSNQPQHF. Variable domain in full (rest from reference TRBV7-8 and TRBJ1-5): GAGVSQSPRYKVAKRGQDVALRCDPISGHVSLFWYQQALGQGPEFLTYFQNEAQLDKSGLPSDRFFAERPEGSVSTLKIQRTQQEDSAVYLCASSLGAGSNQPQHFGDGTRLSIL.

The V call is TRBV4-1, the J call TRBJ2-1, with 10 positions matching TRBD2. This CDR3 has 19 residues. The V and J ends lost 0 bases and 3 bases, in that order; junction bases with no gene match: 11. Per the germline V gene, CDR1 is MGHRA and CDR2 is YSYEKL. The CDR3 spells CASSQDHGLADRIYNEQFF. As DNA, the CDR3 is TGCGCCAGCAGCCAAGATCACGGACTAGCGGACCGGATCTACAATGAGCAGTTCTTC.

V gene TRBV18 combines with J gene TRBJ2-5, with unresolved D. CDR1 is KGHSH and CDR2 is LQKENI in the germline V gene. There are 12 residues in the CDR3. Trimming pared 1 base from V and 4 bases from J, leaving 4 bases between. The CDR3: CASSPQVETQYF. DNA for the CDR3: TGTGCCAGCTCACCACAAGTAGAGACCCAGTACTTC.

The chain uses TRBV5-8 and TRBJ2-1; no reliable D call. The germline CDR1 and CDR2 sequences are SGHTS and YDEGEE. Between the trimmed V and J ends, which lost 4 bases and 2 bases, there was a span of 19 bases. This CDR3 has 17 residues. Here the CDR3 reads CASSTTTLSITYNEQFF. The CDR3, as DNA: TGTGCCAGCAGCACTACGACCCTTTCGATAACCTACAATGAGCAGTTCTTC.

This clone was recorded only once. The chain couples TRBV28 to TRBJ2-5, with D perhaps TRBD1 (6 bases). The DNA matches TRBJ2-7 better at its end, which makes the J call doubtful. CDR1 is MDHEN and CDR2 is SYDVKM in the germline V gene. CDR3 length equals 15 residues. As DNA, the CDR3 is TGTGCCAGCAGTTCCGCAGGGGCCTCGAAGTTCGAGCAGTACTTC. Protein: CASSSAGASKFEQYF.

The chain is built from TRBV30 and TRBJ2-3; D gene unclear. CDR3 length: 12 residues. Germline V gives CDR1 GTSNPN, CDR2 SVGIG (reference sequence). V was pared by 3 bases and J by 1 base, with 5 bases between. CDR3 nucleotides: TGTGCCTGGAGCCAAGGCACAGATACGCAGTATTTT. As protein: CAWSQGTDTQYF. The whole variable domain, remainder taken from reference TRBV30 and TRBJ2-3, is SQTIHQWPATLVQPVGSPLSLECTVEGTSNPNLYWYRQAAGRGLQLLFYSVGIGQISSEVPQNLSASRPQDRQFILSSKKLLLSDSGFYLCAWSQGTDTQYFGPGTRLTVL.

V usage is TRBV11-3 and J usage is TRBJ2-3; tentative D call: TRBD2 (6 bases). Deletions cut 1 base from V and 3 bases from J, with 17 bases between. Germline-derived CDR1 and CDR2 are SGHNT and YENEEA. The CDR3 extends over 17 amino acids. CDR3 DNA sequence: TGTGCCAGCAGCTTAGGAGACATAGTGGGGGGAACAGATACGCAGTATTTT. Protein: CASSLGDIVGGTDTQYF.

This chain joins TRBV7-8 and TRBJ2-5; 12 bases are shared with TRBD2. The DNA end is a closer match to TRBJ2-7, so the J assignment may be wrong. There are 15 residues in the CDR3. Germline V gene sequence: CDR1 SGHVS, CDR2 FQNEAQ. The CDR3 nucleotides are TGTGCCAGCAGCTTAGGACTAGCGGGGGACTACGAGCAGTACTTC. Translated: CASSLGLAGDYEQYF.

The chain recombines TRBV4-1 with TRBJ2-1, with 9 bases that match TRBD2. The germline CDR1 and CDR2 sequences are MGHRA and YSYEKL. CDR3 size: 16 residues. The V gene end was trimmed by 3 bases and the J gene end by 4 bases; junction bases not matched to a gene: 7. CDR3 residues: CASSQRAGGNYNEQFF. The CDR3 DNA follows: TGCGCCAGCAGCCAGAGGGCGGGAGGGAATTACAATGAGCAGTTCTTC.

This clone was observed a few times. V gene TRBV28 combines with J gene TRBJ2-5; D possibly uses TRBD1 or TRBD2 (7 bases each). The germline gives CDR1 MDHEN, CDR2 SYDVKM. The CDR3 is 14 residues long. The germline V and J ends were trimmed by 6 bases and 4 bases, with 15 bases remaining between them. This chain's CDR3 is CASRTTGEGETQYF. The CDR3, as DNA: TGTGCCAGCAGAACAACAGGGGAGGGAGAGACCCAGTACTTC.

This clone appeared a few times. The chain carries TRBV6-5 and TRBJ1-3, with D hard to call. This CDR3 comprises 15 residues. Trimming cost V 4 bases and J 0 bases, with 10 bases left between them. Germline lookup yields CDR1 MNHEY and CDR2 SVGAGI. The CDR3 spells CASSSPQISGNTIYF. CDR3 in DNA: TGTGCCAGCAGTTCACCCCAGATCTCTGGAAACACCATATATTTT.

The chain carries TRBV9 and TRBJ2-2; D uncertain. The CDR3 covers 13 residues. Trimming stripped 6 bases from V and 4 bases from J, with 10 bases between. Germline CDR1 SGDLS, CDR2 YYNGEE. The CDR3 DNA reads TGTGCCAGCACCCGAATGGGCACCGGGGAGCTGTTTTTT. Its translation: CASTRMGTGELFF.

This clone was observed a few times. This rearrangement joins TRBV9 to TRBJ2-1; 8 bases line up with TRBD1. Germline V gene lookup returns CDR1 SGDLS and CDR2 YYNGEE. The CDR3 covers 14 residues. Unmatched junction bases numbered 4, after V lost 1 base and J lost 7 bases. CDR3 sequence (DNA): TGTGCCAGCAGCGTAAGCTACAGGGGGAATGAGCAGTTCTTC. Translation: CASSVSYRGNEQFF.

The chain combines TRBV6-6 with TRBJ1-2, with D hard to call. The CDR3 has 13 amino acids. V was pared by 5 bases and J by 2 bases, with 9 bases between. The germline V gene encodes CDR1 MNHNY and CDR2 SVGAGI (reference sequence). Here the CDR3 DNA reads TGTGCCAGCAGTGCGACTGACAACTATGGCTACACCTTC. Encoded protein: CASSATDNYGYTF.

The chain is built from TRBV7-8 and TRBJ2-1; TRBD2 aligns across 7 bases. This CDR3 is built from 19 residues. Unmatched junction bases numbered 22, after V lost 2 bases and J lost 9 bases. Germline V gives CDR1 SGHVS, CDR2 FQNEAQ. The CDR3 reads CASSLFVASGLGGNSEQFF. The DNA of the CDR3 is TGTGCCAGCAGCTTATTTGTGGCTAGCGGTTTGGGAGGGAACAGTGAGCAGTTCTTC. The full variable domain, completed using reference TRBV7-8 and TRBJ2-1, is GAGVSQSPRYKVAKRGQDVALRCDPISGHVSLFWYQQALGQGPEFLTYFQNEAQLDKSGLPSDRFFAERPEGSVSTLKIQRTQQEDSAVYLCASSLFVASGLGGNSEQFFGPGTRLTVL.